Described below is a single T cell receptor beta chain sequence and its context. Its antigen is currently unknown. Given a much more abundant clone one base away, this may be a read error. The blood specimen was taken at initial hyperthyroidism diagnosis, before any ophthalmopathy symptoms. This specimen belongs to a study of T cells in Graves' hyperthyroidism and ophthalmopathy. Findings and limits, study-wide: Blood also carried most thyroid clonotypes expanded above 0.001. The authors' 13 V-J model separated ophthalmopathy from stable hyperthyroidism. For ophthalmopathy, model prediction preceded onset by a median about 6 months.

Researchers amplified the TCR beta CDR3 regions from RNA transcripts. The HTBI primer set drove a first-round RT-PCR of the TCR CDR3. TCRdb reanalysed the multiplex PCR reads using MiXCR and keeps one entry per CDR3 protein. The sample lists 730,000 or so distinct CDR3 sequences, approximately 18% occurring once. Sequenced: blood. This sequence was found in a woman aged 45 to 65 with Graves' hyperthyroidism that later progressed to Graves' ophthalmopathy.

The CDR3 protein is CASSKPGHSSCEQYF. CDR3 sequence (DNA): TGTGCCAGCAGCAAACCGGGACACAGCTCCTGCGAGCAGTACTTC. The chain is built from TRBV7-9 and TRBJ2-7; a possible D gene is TRBD1 (6 bases). CDR1 is SEHNR, CDR2 FQNEAQ, per germline (reference sequence). This CDR3 contains 15 residues.